This T cell receptor (beta chain) was captured by sequencing in a study of blood T cell repertoires in COVID-19. At the level of the study: The United States, Italy and Spain were the sources of the acute and convalescent COVID-19 samples. Nucleic acid was either cDNA or gDNA, and it came from T cells, B-cell-depleted T cells, or PBMCs.

Germline V gene sequence: CDR1 SGHTA, CDR2 FQGNSA. This CDR3 has 15 residues. The V end was cut by 5 bases, the J end by 2 bases, with 16 bases between. The protocol was immunoSEQ multiplex PCR, while the TCRdb copy is restricted to in-frame clones and leaves out a portion. The data contain 140,000 or so clones, more than 75% of them singletons. The receptor was isolated from a man between 60 and 75 years old with acute or convalescent COVID-19. This rearrangement joins TRBV7-2 to TRBJ2-7, with D possibly being TRBD2 (6 bases). The sample comprised peripheral blood. The DNA of the CDR3 is TGTGCCAGCAGCCCTTGGCGGGGCCTCCCCTACGAGCAGTACTTC. Its protein is CASSPWRGLPYEQYF.